This T cell receptor beta chain emerged from a study of memory CD4+ T cells and cytomegalovirus serostatus. Clones were read by immunoSEQ multiplex PCR, and TCRdb kept only the in-frame ones, dropping some. The repertoire holds under 40,000 clones, 79% seen once, with approximately 5.3% in the top ten. Comments on this clone: Antigen specificity is unknown.

Whole-study findings and limits: The CMV-associated TCR signature appears largely within the CD4+ memory repertoire. Of around 160 reported CMV TCRbeta sequences, some 67 were found in memory CD4+ repertoires. CMV serostatus prediction reached median AUC approximately 0.95, or 0.91 with US-trained model.

Single viable CD3+CD4+CD8-CD45RO+ cells were sorted as the memory CD4+ T cells. Sequenced sample: memory CD4+ T cells from blood. The receptor comes from an adult in good health and CMV-seropositive.

Written as DNA, the CDR3 is TGTGCCAGCAGCATACCGGGACAGGGACTTTACGAGCAGTACTTC. It codes for CASSIPGQGLYEQYF. The chain is built from TRBV28 and TRBJ2-7; 9 bases align to TRBD1. The CDR3 has 15 residues. Germline CDR1 MDHEN, CDR2 SYDVKM. Unmatched junction bases numbered 10, after V lost 6 bases and J lost 4 bases.